This T cell receptor (beta chain) was retrieved from a study of technical replicates of blood from several donors. Germline loops: CDR1 SQVTM, CDR2 ANQGSEA. The V and J ends lost 7 bases and 6 bases, in that order; junction bases with no gene match: 8. This CDR3 is built from 13 residues. Some clones are missing from TCRdb's copy, which holds only in-frame ones; the method was immunoSEQ multiplex PCR. The profile shows roughly 14,000 clones, 85% of them singletons. Source material: PBMCs. This sequence originates from a human donor in good health. The rearrangement links TRBV29-1 to TRBJ2-7, with 11 bases identical to TRBD1. In nucleotides, the CDR3 is TGCAGCGGCGGCACCGGGACAGGGGGCGAGCAGTACTTC. Amino acids: CSGGTGTGGEQYF.